This TCR beta chain stems from a study of T cell responses to AZD1222 COVID-19 vaccine. Study results and caveats: Baseline seropositives among AZD1222 recipients totaled only five to seven. Distributed over spike, vaccine-associated CD4 TCRs predominated at 160-218 and 743-854. Repertoire sampling happened only post peak T cell response. Possibly, clonal diversity was underestimated; donors were largely white British and included more females.

The CDR3 covers 16 residues. The germline V gene encodes CDR1 MNHEY and CDR2 SVGEGT. Trimming removed 6 bases from V and 7 bases from J; junction bases left unmatched: 12. Sequencing used immunoSEQ multiplex PCR; TCRdb keeps in-frame clones, though not all of them. The sample shows more than 95,000 clones, approximately 88% of them seen only once. Notes on this clone: Antigen: not known.

This TCR was sampled from an adult in good health. This sample comprised peripheral blood, obtained on day 0 of AZD1222 vaccination. The chain is built from TRBV6-2 or TRBV6-3 and TRBJ2-1; 10 bases align to TRBD2. CDR3 sequence (DNA): TGTGCCAGCAGCACCATACCACTAGCGGGACAAAATGAGCAGTTCTTC. Encoded protein: CASSTIPLAGQNEQFF.